These T cell receptor beta chains were read from a single sample in a study of Graves' ophthalmopathy and Graves' hyperthyroidism. TCRdb recomputed calls from the multiplex PCR reads with MiXCR, one row per CDR3 protein. The repertoire holds approximately 330,000 distinct CDR3 sequences, with about a sixth as singletons. Sequenced input: peripheral blood. All receptors come from an adult man with Graves' ophthalmopathy. The CDR3 runs from the conserved cysteine through the conserved F or W. Each record gives: V gene, CDR3 protein.

TRBV3-1,CASSRSGHLDLRDYGYTF
TRBV2,CASSEGLFEAFF
TRBV7-2,CASSSPGTGLAFF
TRBV20-1,CSARFLRALHF
TRBV20-1,CSARDIAGVDNEQFF
TRBV6-5,CASSQGGFEQYF
TRBV10-3,CATSPSGSYEQYF
TRBV18,CASSPSSSAYEQYF
TRBV7-7,CASSGGALETQYF
TRBV6-2/TRBV6-3,CASGMTGGGQPQHF
TRBV30,CAWSVPGGRGQPQHF
TRBV6-5,CASSYQGANYGYTF
TRBV6-5,CASSYSREESSSYEQYF
TRBV28,CASSKGNTGELFF
TRBV28,CASSSRGRGITEAFF
TRBV6-1,CASRPGGGSDTF
TRBV7-2,CASSRRTSYGYTF
TRBV27,CASSVYQGGDETQYF
TRBV6-1,CASSGRGGVSYEQYF
TRBV12-3/TRBV12-4,CASSTTGVEQYF
TRBV20-1,CSAPPSWQETQYF
TRBV3-1,CASSQARVASSGANVLTF
TRBV6-2/TRBV6-3,CASRDRLSSYEQYF
TRBV6-2/TRBV6-3,CASSYPSGGTYEQYF